This passage covers 10 T cell receptor beta chains from one sample sequenced in a study of T cells in Graves' hyperthyroidism and ophthalmopathy. Researchers amplified the TCR beta CDR3 regions from RNA transcripts. The TCR CDR3 was amplified in a first-round RT-PCR using the HTBI primer set. TCRdb called the multiplex PCR reads again in MiXCR, with one record for every CDR3 protein. The sample shows some 500,000 distinct CDR3 sequences, around 15% of them seen only once. The sample was blood. The origin of the receptors is a young woman with Graves' hyperthyroidism.

This clonotype was counted ten times or more. This chain links TRBV30 with TRBJ2-3; D ambiguous. V dropped 4 bases and J dropped 0 bases, with 8 bases sitting between them. The CDR3 loop spans 13 amino acids. Germline V gene sequence: CDR1 GTSNPN, CDR2 SVGIG (reference sequence). CDR3 amino acids: CAWTQASTDTQYF. CDR3 DNA: TGTGCCTGGACCCAGGCAAGCACAGATACGCAGTATTTT.

This clonotype was detected a few times. The chain links TRBV4-1 to TRBJ2-1; D not certain. This CDR3 is built from 16 residues. V gave up 0 bases and J gave up 0 bases, with 9 bases separating them. The germline CDR1 and CDR2 sequences are MGHRA and YSYEKL. As DNA, the CDR3 is TGCGCCAGCAGCCAAGATCGTGTGGGCTCCTACAATGAGCAGTTCTTC. Protein product: CASSQDRVGSYNEQFF.

There are many counts of this clonotype. DNA of the CDR3: TGCGCCAGCATTCCTACAGGTTCGCCTTACGAGCAGTACTTC. Translated: CASIPTGSPYEQYF. The chain joins TRBV5-1 to TRBJ2-7; tentative D call: TRBD1 (5 bases). Trimming removed 6 bases from V and 4 bases from J, with 17 bases in between. CDR1 SGHRS and CDR2 YFSETQ come from the germline V gene. The CDR3 covers 14 residues.

This clonotype was recorded at least ten times. The CDR3 sequence is CATRTGVSEAFF. In DNA form, the CDR3 reads TGTGCCACCCGGACAGGGGTATCTGAAGCTTTCTTT. V usage is TRBV24-1 and J usage is TRBJ1-1; 9 positions agree with TRBD1. The V segment lost 9 bases and the J segment 6 bases; nucleotides outside the gene matches: 4. The CDR3 covers 12 residues. Germline assignment: CDR1 KGHDR and CDR2 SFDVKD.

This clonotype has a handful of counts. J is TRBJ2-2 and V is TRBV9; unclear D gene. CDR3 size: 15 residues. V lost 2 bases to trimming and J lost 5 bases, with 13 bases between them. From germline, CDR1 is SGDLS and CDR2 YYNGEE. The CDR3 region is CASSVSGSQTGELFF. The DNA for the CDR3 is TGTGCCAGCAGCGTTAGTGGATCGCAGACCGGGGAGCTGTTTTTT.

This chain links TRBV6-1 with TRBJ2-3; D remains ambiguous. The V gene's germline CDR1 is MNHNS and CDR2 SASEGT. V was clipped by 2 bases and J by 11 bases, with 5 bases between them. This CDR3 contains 10 residues. CDR3 DNA: TGTGCCAGCAGTGAATGGGAGCAGTATTTT. It specifies CASSEWEQYF.

At least ten counts were recorded for this clonotype. The chain uses TRBV30 and TRBJ2-3; TRBD1 matches at 9 bases. From germline, CDR1 is GTSNPN and CDR2 SVGIG (reference sequence). This CDR3 has 12 amino acids. Trimming at V came to 8 bases and at J to 2 bases, leaving 2 bases not matched to a gene. The CDR3 DNA reads as TGTGCCGGGACAGGGCTCACAGATACGCAGTATTTT. Protein sequence: CAGTGLTDTQYF.

This clonotype was seen repeatedly, ten times or more. This sequence joins TRBV6-5 and TRBJ1-2; TRBD1 matches 7 bases. The CDR3 consists of 15 residues. The trim removed 0 bases at V and 4 bases at J, leaving 5 bases unmatched. Germline assignment: CDR1 MNHEY and CDR2 SVGAGI. CDR3 sequence (DNA): TGTGCCAGCAGTTACTCCTCACAGGGGATCTATGGCTACACCTTC. Translated, it gives CASSYSSQGIYGYTF.

This clonotype occurred many times. The rearrangement joins TRBV9 to TRBJ1-1; D gene uncertain. The germline V and J ends were trimmed by 0 bases and 1 base, with 13 bases remaining between them. This CDR3 comprises 16 residues. Germline V gene lookup returns CDR1 SGDLS and CDR2 YYNGEE. Written as DNA, the CDR3 is TGTGCCAGCAGCGTAGATTCCGGGGTTGGGAACACTGAAGCTTTCTTT. Encoded protein: CASSVDSGVGNTEAFF.

This clonotype was counted at least ten times. The V and J genes are TRBV3-1 and TRBJ1-2; possible D gene TRBD1, 5 bases. Trimming removed 4 bases from V and 8 bases from J, with 17 bases in between. There are 14 residues in the CDR3. Germline V CDR1 and CDR2: LGHDT, YNNKEL (reference sequence). CDR3 DNA: TGTGCCAGCAGCCGGGAGGGGAGCAATGGGGGCTACACCTTC. Its protein product is CASSREGSNGGYTF.